Shown below are 32 T cell receptor beta chains from a single sample sequenced in a study of regulatory T cells in long-lasting Graves disease. Regarding time point: newly diagnosed GD, antithyroid drugs for less than 3 months. PBMC RNA was the source of the TCR library. Arm-PCR with iRepertoire HTBI primers amplified the CDR3 regions for these TCR beta libraries. A single record per CDR3 protein comes from TCRdb applying MiXCR to the multiplex PCR reads. Of over 450,000 distinct CDR3 sequences detected, around 11% appear once; the ten largest clones hold about 8.9%. These same records also appear under a second study, on T cells in Graves' hyperthyroidism and ophthalmopathy.

The specimen comprised peripheral blood mononuclear cells (PBMCs), sampled at new diagnosis, from a patient treated with antithyroid drugs. These receptors were taken from a woman aged 25 to 39 with Graves disease.

Many counts were recorded for this clonotype. The genes are TRBV7-8 and TRBJ2-7; no clear D gene. The CDR3 spans 13 residues. The germline V and J ends were trimmed by 1 base and 4 bases, with 8 bases remaining between them. Germline V gene lookup returns CDR1 SGHVS and CDR2 FQNEAQ. CDR3 nucleotide sequence: TGTGCCAGCAGCTTAGGCCAGAATTACGAGCAGTACTTC. Protein product: CASSLGQNYEQYF.

This clonotype has at least ten counts. The chain joins TRBV6-2 or TRBV6-3 to TRBJ2-1, with unresolved D. Germline assignment: CDR1 MNHEY and CDR2 SVGEGT. Deletions cut 1 base from V and 6 bases from J, with 4 bases between. The CDR3 is made up of 12 amino acids. The CDR3 loop is CASSYYFNEQFF. CDR3 nucleotide sequence: TGTGCCAGCAGTTACTATTTCAATGAGCAGTTCTTC.

This clonotype was seen many times. As DNA, the CDR3 is TGTGCCAGCAGTTCCCCGGGACACCTCTACGAGCAGTACTTC. Translation: CASSSPGHLYEQYF. The rearrangement joins TRBV6-5 to TRBJ2-7; D is perhaps TRBD1 (6 bases). The CDR3 covers 14 residues. With 4 bases removed from V and 3 bases from J, the gap between germline ends came to 13 bases. Germline-derived CDR1 and CDR2 are MNHEY and SVGAGI.

J is TRBJ1-2 and V is TRBV2; 9 bases map to TRBD1. J gave up 13 bases and V 10 bases, and 16 bases lay outside the gene matches. CDR1 is SNHLY, CDR2 FYNNEI, per germline. The CDR3 is 13 amino acids. Here the CDR3 DNA reads TGTGCCACCAAACGCGGGACAGGGCTAGTCAGCACCTTC. Residues: CATKRGTGLVSTF. Full variable domain (remainder filled in from reference TRBV2 and TRBJ1-2): EPEVTQTPSHQVTQMGQEVILRCVPISNHLYFYWYRQILGQKVEFLVSFYNNEISEKSEIFDDQFSVERPDGSNFTLKIRSTKLEDSAMYFCATKRGTGLVSTFGSGTRLTVV.

This clonotype was found a few times. The chain links TRBV27 to TRBJ2-1; 14 bases map to TRBD2. The germline gives CDR1 MNHEY, CDR2 SMNVEV (reference sequence). V was pared by 6 bases and J by 8 bases, with 6 bases of the junction left unmatched. The CDR3 is 15 amino acids. DNA for the CDR3: TGTGCCAGCAGGGGGACTAGCGGGAGAATCCATGAGCAGTTCTTC. This encodes CASRGTSGRIHEQFF.

CDR3 bases: TGCAGTGCAGCGCGCGGGTATGGCTACACCTTC. It yields the protein CSAARGYGYTF. This chain uses TRBV20-1 with TRBJ1-2; D gene unclear. Trimming shortened V by 6 bases and J by 5 bases, and 10 bases separated the two germline ends. This CDR3 has 11 amino acids. Germline assignment: CDR1 DFQATT and CDR2 SNEGSKA (reference sequence).

This clonotype was counted many times. This chain links TRBV5-1 with TRBJ2-3; perhaps TRBD2 as D (6 bases). Trimming took off 4 bases at V and 6 bases at J, with 15 bases between the two ends. The CDR3 runs 14 residues. Germline CDR1 SGHRS, CDR2 YFSETQ. The CDR3 reads CASSGGGSGDTQYF. The CDR3 DNA reads TGCGCCAGCAGCGGGGGAGGAAGCGGCGATACGCAGTATTTT.

This clonotype was recorded many times. The J gene is TRBJ1-2, the V gene TRBV7-2; TRBD1 aligns across 7 bases. In germline, CDR1 is SGHTA, CDR2 FQGNSA. This CDR3 has 14 residues. The V and J ends lost 6 bases and 2 bases, in that order; junction bases with no gene match: 6. The CDR3 sequence is CASSPGQLNYGYTF. The CDR3 DNA sequence: TGTGCCAGCAGTCCGGGACAGTTAAACTATGGCTACACCTTC. Full variable domain (remainder filled in from reference TRBV7-2 and TRBJ1-2): GAGVSQSPSNKVTEKGKDVELRCDPISGHTALYWYRQSLGQGLEFLIYFQGNSAPDKSGLPSDRFSAERTGGSVSTLTIQRTQQEDSAVYLCASSPGQLNYGYTFGSGTRLTVV.

This clonotype was detected many times. The V and J genes are TRBV18 and TRBJ2-6; D is ambiguous. Trimming left V 5 bases short and J 4 bases short, with 12 bases between. Per the germline V gene, CDR1 is KGHSH and CDR2 is LQKENI. The CDR3 covers 15 residues. Here the CDR3 reads CASSRSGAGANVLTF. As DNA, the CDR3 is TGTGCCAGCTCAAGGTCAGGCGCGGGGGCCAACGTCCTGACTTTC.

The gene calls are TRBV29-1 and TRBJ2-2; D is uncertain. The V end was cut by 8 bases, the J end by 8 bases, with 6 bases between. The germline gives CDR1 SQVTM, CDR2 ANQGSEA. The CDR3 loop spans 9 amino acids. CDR3 coding DNA: TGCAGCAGGTCGGGGGAGCTGTTTTTT. Its protein product is CSRSGELFF.

This clonotype was picked up many times. CDR3 DNA sequence: TGTGCCAGCAGTTCCCCTAGGACAGCGGATAATTCACCCCTCCACTTT. Translated, it gives CASSSPRTADNSPLHF. The V gene is TRBV6-5, the J gene TRBJ1-6; perhaps TRBD1 as D (6 bases). Trimming stripped 4 bases from V and 5 bases from J, with 15 bases between. The CDR3 loop spans 16 amino acids. Looked up from germline, CDR1 is MNHEY and CDR2 is SVGAGI.

This clonotype was counted ten times or more. The chain links TRBV29-1 to TRBJ1-2; maybe TRBD1 (5 bases). Looked up from germline, CDR1 is SQVTM and CDR2 is ANQGSEA. The CDR3 loop spans 13 amino acids. Trimming pared 4 bases from V and 2 bases from J, leaving 11 bases between. This CDR3 is CSVGGGQNYGYTF. The CDR3 DNA is TGCAGCGTTGGGGGGGGTCAGAACTATGGCTACACCTTC. The complete variable domain, with remaining parts taken from reference TRBV29-1 and TRBJ1-2, reads SAVISQKPSRDICQRGTSLTIQCQVDSQVTMMFWYRQQPGQSLTLIATANQGSEATYESGFVIDKFPISRPNLTFSTLTVSNMSPEDSSIYLCSVGGGQNYGYTFGSGTRLTVV.

This clonotype was counted many times. The V and J genes are TRBV10-3 and TRBJ2-7; D ambiguous. The CDR3 has 13 amino acids. Between the trimmed V and J ends, which lost 3 bases and 1 base, there was a span of 7 bases. The germline V gene encodes CDR1 ENHRY and CDR2 SYGVKD. The CDR3 coding sequence is TGTGCCATCAGTGAAGGTTTTTCCTACGAGCAGTACTTC. Amino acids: CAISEGFSYEQYF.

The table lists this clonotype with a few counts. A much larger clone differs from this one at a single base, so this may be a read error. The rearrangement joins TRBV27 to TRBJ2-1; 9 bases map to TRBD2. The CDR3 extends over 15 amino acids. The germline CDR1 and CDR2 sequences are MNHEY and SMNVEV (reference sequence). CDR3 DNA sequence: TGTGCCAGCGGTTTATCTAGCGGGGACCCTAATGAGCAGTTCTTC. Translation: CASGLSSGDPNEQFF.

The chain is built from TRBV4-1 and TRBJ2-3, with 8 bases identical to TRBD2. The V gene's germline CDR1 is MGHRA and CDR2 YSYEKL. The CDR3 consists of 15 residues. V was clipped by 4 bases and J by 3 bases; unmatched bases: 6. CDR3 nucleotides: TGCGCCAGCAGCCTCATGGGCGGGAGGACAGATACGCAGTATTTT. Translation: CASSLMGGRTDTQYF.

This clonotype was detected many times. The rearrangement links TRBV28 to TRBJ1-5; no firm D call. Between the trimmed V and J ends, which lost 3 bases and 0 bases, there was a span of 9 bases. The CDR3 extends over 15 amino acids. Germline V CDR1 and CDR2: MDHEN, SYDVKM. DNA of the CDR3: TGTGCCAGCAGTTTTGATGGATATAGCAATCAGCCCCAGCATTTT. Translating it yields CASSFDGYSNQPQHF.

This clonotype was recorded many times. J is TRBJ1-1 and V is TRBV6-5, with D unclear. This CDR3 contains 13 residues. Between the trimmed V and J ends, which lost 4 bases and 8 bases, there was a span of 14 bases. Germline CDR1 and CDR2: MNHEY and SVGAGI. The CDR3 sequence is CASSFNSITEAFF. CDR3 in DNA: TGTGCCAGCAGTTTCAACTCTATCACCGAAGCTTTCTTT.

Relative to its sample, this clonotype is medium-sized. This chain connects TRBV27 to TRBJ2-3; 8 nucleotides agree with TRBD2. V was clipped by 1 base and J by 2 bases; unmatched bases: 5. The CDR3 consists of 16 residues. CDR1 is MNHEY, CDR2 SMNVEV, per germline (reference sequence). The CDR3 DNA reads TGTGCCAGCAGTTTATTTTGGCGGGAGGTCACAGATACGCAGTATTTT. Residues: CASSLFWREVTDTQYF.

This clonotype was observed many times. The genes are TRBV7-9 and TRBJ2-7; D gene uncertain. The CDR3 sequence is 14 residues long. Trimming left V 6 bases short and J 2 bases short, with 14 bases between. Germline V gives CDR1 SEHNR, CDR2 FQNEAQ (reference sequence). This CDR3 reads CASSMGPTTYEQYF. The CDR3 region has the DNA TGTGCCAGCAGTATGGGTCCTACTACCTACGAGCAGTACTTC. Using reference TRBV7-9 and TRBJ2-7 for the parts outside the CDR3, the full variable domain is DTGVSQNPRHKITKRGQNVTFRCDPISEHNRLYWYRQTLGQGPEFLTYFQNEAQLEKSRLLSDRFSAERPKGSFSTLEIQRTEQGDSAMYLCASSMGPTTYEQYFGPGTRLTVT.

This clonotype was counted ten times or more. The chain uses TRBV6-9 and TRBJ1-4; 7 positions agree with TRBD1. This CDR3 spans 17 amino acids. The germline V gene has CDR1 MNHGY and CDR2 SVAAGI. Trimming removed 3 bases from V and 5 bases from J; junction bases left unmatched: 12. DNA of the CDR3: TGTGCCAGCAGTTACATCCCTCGCGGGACAGTCAATGAAAAACTGTTTTTT. Translation: CASSYIPRGTVNEKLFF.

This clonotype was found a few times. J is TRBJ2-1 and V is TRBV10-3; 7 nucleotides line up with TRBD2. Trimming at V came to 8 bases and at J to 2 bases, leaving 3 bases not matched to a gene. Germline V gene data show CDR1 as ENHRY and CDR2 as SYGVKD. The CDR3 length is 13 residues. CDR3 loop: CAIRRETYNEQFF. The CDR3 DNA follows: TGTGCCATCCGGCGGGAGACCTACAATGAGCAGTTCTTC.

This clonotype was counted ten times or more. The rearrangement links TRBV20-1 to TRBJ1-2; 7 bases map to TRBD1. CDR3 length: 17 amino acids. The junction had 17 bases not matched to a gene; V was cut back by 5 bases and J by 2 bases. Germline lookup yields CDR1 DFQATT and CDR2 SNEGSKA (reference sequence). CDR3 coding DNA: TGCAGTGCTTCGGAGGGGACAGCGGACTTTACAAACTATGGCTACACCTTC. This codes for CSASEGTADFTNYGYTF.

This clonotype was counted ten times or more. The DNA of the CDR3 is TGCAGCGTTCGGGTCATGGATACGCAGTATTTT. Protein sequence: CSVRVMDTQYF. The genes are TRBV29-1 and TRBJ2-3; D unclear. Germline-derived CDR1 and CDR2 are SQVTM and ANQGSEA. The CDR3 spans 11 residues. Trimming cost V 5 bases and J 6 bases, with 9 bases left between them.

The sample holds many counts of this clonotype. This rearrangement joins TRBV29-1 to TRBJ1-2, with unresolved D. This CDR3 has 11 residues. The germline gives CDR1 SQVTM, CDR2 ANQGSEA. V was trimmed by 4 bases and J by 7 bases, leaving 10 bases between them. CDR3 DNA: TGCAGCGTTGGTTCTAGGAGTGGCTACACCTTC. This sequence encodes CSVGSRSGYTF.

This clonotype was counted only a few times. The chain links TRBV6-9 to TRBJ1-2; 7 nucleotides match TRBD1. Looked up from germline, CDR1 is MNHGY and CDR2 is SVAAGI. V dropped 3 bases and J dropped 7; count of bases not matched to a gene: 11. This CDR3 comprises 15 residues. For the CDR3, the DNA is TGTGCCAGCAGTTACGACCAGGGGGGACGTGTTGGCTACACCTTC. It translates to CASSYDQGGRVGYTF.

This clonotype appeared a few times. This chain links TRBV29-1 with TRBJ2-1, with D unclear. Trimming took off 7 bases at V and 9 bases at J, with 22 bases between the two ends. This CDR3 is built from 14 residues. Germline-derived CDR1 and CDR2 are SQVTM and ANQGSEA. CDR3 in amino acids: CSALPPFGSPEQFF. CDR3 sequence (DNA): TGCAGCGCGTTGCCCCCCTTTGGATCCCCTGAGCAGTTCTTC.

The table lists this clonotype with a few counts. The chain has TRBV7-9 and TRBJ2-7; D remains ambiguous. Germline V CDR1 and CDR2: SEHNR, FQNEAQ (reference sequence). This CDR3 has 12 residues. With 1 base removed from V and 6 bases from J, the gap between germline ends came to 7 bases. CDR3 protein: CASSLDSAEQYF. CDR3 DNA: TGTGCCAGCAGCTTAGATTCTGCCGAGCAGTACTTC.

This rearrangement joins TRBV20-1 to TRBJ2-3; tentative D call: TRBD2 (5 bases). CDR3 length equals 13 residues. Germline lookup yields CDR1 DFQATT and CDR2 SNEGSKA (reference sequence). V dropped 4 bases and J dropped 11 bases, with 19 bases sitting between them. For the CDR3, the DNA is TGCAGTGCTAACCATGGACGAGCGGCCCGGCAGTATTTT. This sequence encodes CSANHGRAARQYF.

This clonotype was detected many times. The chain couples TRBV10-3 to TRBJ2-4, with 12 bases aligning to TRBD2. The CDR3 is 20 residues long. Losses at the gene ends were 0 bases for V and 4 bases for J; bases not matched to a gene: 13. Per the germline V gene, CDR1 is ENHRY and CDR2 is SYGVKD. This CDR3 reads CAISESNDWGLAGRKNIQYF. CDR3 DNA sequence: TGTGCCATCAGTGAGTCCAACGACTGGGGACTAGCGGGCCGTAAAAACATTCAGTACTTC.

CDR3 sequence (DNA): TGTGCCCGGACTCGGACAGGGGGCAATCAGCCCCAGCATTTT. Its translation is CARTRTGGNQPQHF. This chain links TRBV2 with TRBJ1-5, with 9 bases that match TRBD1. With 11 bases clipped from V and 2 bases from J, the junction kept 7 bases outside the gene matches. The CDR3 consists of 14 residues. Germline V gives CDR1 SNHLY, CDR2 FYNNEI.

This clonotype was counted between two and nine times. The chain is built from TRBV28 and TRBJ2-1, with TRBD2 identical over 11 bases. Germline V gene sequence: CDR1 MDHEN, CDR2 SYDVKM. There are 20 residues in the CDR3. J was trimmed by 4 bases and V by 6 bases; bases with no gene match: 20. CDR3 amino acids: CASRPREGRVAGGRYNEQFF. As DNA, the CDR3 is TGTGCCAGCAGACCCCGGGAAGGGCGAGTAGCGGGAGGGCGATACAATGAGCAGTTCTTC.

This clonotype was detected many times. This sequence joins TRBV20-1 and TRBJ1-4, with 10 bases fitting TRBD1. V shed 3 bases and J 7 bases; nucleotides not matched to a gene: 11. The germline V gene has CDR1 DFQATT and CDR2 SNEGSKA (reference sequence). The CDR3 length is 16 residues. CDR3 in amino acids: CSASRGWTGGGEKLFF. For the CDR3, the DNA is TGCAGTGCTAGTCGGGGGTGGACAGGGGGTGGTGAAAAACTGTTTTTT.